A selection of T cell receptor beta chains follows, all from one sample in a study of CD8+CD57+ T cells in acquired aplastic anemia. MiXCR was run by TCRdb on the reads, yielding one entry per CDR3 protein. The table includes more than 150,000 distinct CDR3 sequences, around half detected once. Sequenced sample: sorted CD4+, CD8+, or CD8+CD57+ T cells (not recorded which) from PBMCs. Receptors were obtained from a human donor in good health. CDR3s include the opening cysteine and the closing phenylalanine or tryptophan. D genes are given only for firm matches. The size of a clone is reported for some rows only, either as once, few or many, or as a class for expanded clones.

j_gene: TRBJ2-2
d_gene: TRBD2
len: 16
abundance: many
v_gene: TRBV11-2
CDR3nt: TGTGCCAGTGGACTAGCGGGAGGGCCGTACACCGGGGAGCTGTTTTTT
CDR3aa: CASGLAGGPYTGELFF

j_gene: TRBJ2-5
d_gene: TRBD2
len: 13
abundance: many
v_gene: TRBV2
CDR3nt: TGTGCCAGCAGCGGGGGGGGTAGTCAGACCCAGTACTTC
CDR3aa: CASSGGGSQTQYF

j_gene: TRBJ2-2
d_gene: TRBD2
len: 16
abundance: few
v_gene: TRBV4-2
CDR3nt: TGTGCCAGCAGCCAAGGGAGCGGGAGGGCGTATGGGGAGCTGTTTTTT
CDR3aa: CASSQGSGRAYGELFF

j_gene: TRBJ1-5
d_gene: TRBD1
len: 13
abundance: many
v_gene: TRBV27
CDR3nt: TGTGTCTCCGGGACAGGGTACAATCAGCCCCAGCATTTT
CDR3aa: CVSGTGYNQPQHF

j_gene: TRBJ2-5
d_gene: .
len: 15
abundance: .
v_gene: TRBV2
CDR3nt: TGTGCCAGCAGTGAACTGGCACTAGCTGCTGAGACCCAGTACTTC
CDR3aa: CASSELALAAETQYF

j_gene: TRBJ2-1
d_gene: .
len: 16
abundance: .
v_gene: TRBV15
CDR3nt: TGTGCCAGCAGCTTAGAGGTCAGGGTTTTAGCAAATGAGCAGTTCTTC
CDR3aa: CASSLEVRVLANEQFF

j_gene: TRBJ2-6
d_gene: .
len: 17
abundance: many
v_gene: TRBV7-2
CDR3nt: TGTGCCAGCAGCTTAGCCAGGGGTGGCACTGGGGCCAACGTCCTGACTTTC
CDR3aa: CASSLARGGTGANVLTF

j_gene: TRBJ1-1
d_gene: .
len: 20
abundance: .
v_gene: TRBV20-1
CDR3nt: TGCAGTGCTAGAGATCCGTCCTTTCGATTCAGGGGAAATTCAAGGACTGAAGCTTTCTTT
CDR3aa: CSARDPSFRFRGNSRTEAFF

j_gene: TRBJ1-1
d_gene: TRBD1
len: 16
abundance: .
v_gene: TRBV4-3
CDR3nt: TGCGCCAGCAGCCAAGGGGTGGACAGGGTTGGTTCTGAAGCTTTCTTT
CDR3aa: CASSQGVDRVGSEAFF

j_gene: TRBJ1-2
d_gene: TRBD1
len: 15
abundance: many
v_gene: TRBV20-1
CDR3nt: TGCAGTGCTAGGATAGGACAGGGAGCTAACTATGGCTACACCTTC
CDR3aa: CSARIGQGANYGYTF

j_gene: TRBJ2-1
d_gene: .
len: 13
abundance: many
v_gene: TRBV7-9
CDR3nt: TGTGCCAGCAGCTTCTCAAACTACAATGAGCAGTTCTTC
CDR3aa: CASSFSNYNEQFF

j_gene: TRBJ1-3
d_gene: TRBD1
len: 12
abundance: .
v_gene: TRBV5-8
CDR3nt: TGTGCCAGCAGCTTGATCGGGACAGGGTCTTACTTT
CDR3aa: CASSLIGTGSYF

j_gene: TRBJ2-2
d_gene: TRBD1
len: 17
abundance: many
v_gene: TRBV4-2
CDR3nt: TGTGCCAGCAGCCAACCCCGGGACAGGAAGGACACCGGGGAGCTGTTTTTT
CDR3aa: CASSQPRDRKDTGELFF

j_gene: TRBJ2-7
d_gene: .
len: 14
abundance: many
v_gene: TRBV11-3
CDR3nt: TGTGCCAGCAGCTTGACCACAGGGTTGGGGGAGCAGTACTTC
CDR3aa: CASSLTTGLGEQYF

j_gene: TRBJ2-2
d_gene: .
len: 14
abundance: few
v_gene: TRBV28
CDR3nt: TGTGCCAGCAGTTTGTACAGGGCGCCCGGGGAGCTGTTTTTT
CDR3aa: CASSLYRAPGELFF

j_gene: TRBJ2-7
d_gene: .
len: 15
abundance: .
v_gene: TRBV7-8
CDR3nt: TGTGCCAGCAGCTTAAGTCGGGACACTACCTACGAGCAGTACTTC
CDR3aa: CASSLSRDTTYEQYF

j_gene: TRBJ1-5
d_gene: TRBD1
len: 15
abundance: .
v_gene: TRBV2
CDR3nt: TGTGCCAGCAGTGAAGAGGGGACAGGTAATCAGCCCCAGCATTTT
CDR3aa: CASSEEGTGNQPQHF

j_gene: TRBJ2-2
d_gene: .
len: 16
abundance: few
v_gene: TRBV28
CDR3nt: TGTGCCAGCAGTTCATCTAGCCAGGGAAACACCGGGGAGCTGTTTTTT
CDR3aa: CASSSSSQGNTGELFF

j_gene: TRBJ2-5
d_gene: TRBD2
len: 15
abundance: many
v_gene: TRBV3-1
CDR3nt: TGTGCCAGCAGCCAAGTACGCGGGAGTGGGGAGACCCAGTACTTC
CDR3aa: CASSQVRGSGETQYF

j_gene: TRBJ2-7
d_gene: .
len: 12
abundance: .
v_gene: TRBV20-1
CDR3nt: TGCAGTGCTAGCCCCAGACCCTACGAGCAGTACTTC
CDR3aa: CSASPRPYEQYF

j_gene: TRBJ2-1
d_gene: .
len: 16
abundance: .
v_gene: TRBV11-1
CDR3nt: TGTGCCAGCAGCCCGACGACCCTTTCCGGGGACAATGAGCAGTTCTTC
CDR3aa: CASSPTTLSGDNEQFF

j_gene: TRBJ1-1
d_gene: .
len: 14
abundance: many
v_gene: TRBV7-9
CDR3nt: TGTGCCAGCACCCAACGGGGGGGAGACACTGAAGCTTTCTTT
CDR3aa: CASTQRGGDTEAFF

j_gene: TRBJ1-1
d_gene: .
len: 13
abundance: .
v_gene: TRBV24-1
CDR3nt: TGTGCCATCAGTAACCGATGGGGTACTGAAGCTTTCTTT
CDR3aa: CAISNRWGTEAFF

j_gene: TRBJ1-4
d_gene: .
len: 15
abundance: many
v_gene: TRBV7-9
CDR3nt: TGTGCCAGCAGCTTAGGGACAGCAACTAATGAAAAACTGTTTTTT
CDR3aa: CASSLGTATNEKLFF

j_gene: TRBJ1-1
d_gene: .
len: 13
abundance: many
v_gene: TRBV20-1
CDR3nt: TGCAGTGCTAGAAGGGCGTCGAACACTGAAGCTTTCTTT
CDR3aa: CSARRASNTEAFF

j_gene: TRBJ2-1
d_gene: TRBD2
len: 15
abundance: few
v_gene: TRBV11-2
CDR3nt: TGTGCCAGCAGCCCCCCCGGGACTAGCTGGAATGAGCAGTTCTTC
CDR3aa: CASSPPGTSWNEQFF

j_gene: TRBJ2-6
d_gene: .
len: 15
abundance: .
v_gene: TRBV5-1
CDR3nt: TGCGCCAGCAGCTTTGGTTCGGCTGGGGCCAACGTCCCGACTTTC
CDR3aa: CASSFGSAGANVPTF

j_gene: TRBJ1-1
d_gene: .
len: 14
abundance: few
v_gene: TRBV5-4
CDR3nt: TGTGCCAGCAGCTTTAGTAGGGGAAACACTGAAGCTTTCTTT
CDR3aa: CASSFSRGNTEAFF